These T cell receptor beta chains were read from a single sample in a study of PD-1 blockade in classical Hodgkin lymphoma. Libraries were prepared by immunoSEQ multiplex PCR; TCRdb keeps only in-frame clonotypes and omits some of them. This table holds 31,000 or so clones, about 85% found once. Sequenced here: CD4+ T cells from blood, sampled at baseline. These receptors all come from a human donor with classical Hodgkin lymphoma. The CDR3 runs from the conserved cysteine through the conserved F or W. Each record gives: clone size, D gene, J gene, V gene, CDR3 DNA, CDR3 protein. A D gene is named only where the DNA matches it firmly. The size field is filled for only some rows; it gives once, few, many or a size class.

size: .
D: .
J: TRBJ2-5
V: TRBV4-2
DNA: TGTGCCAGCAGCCTTTCGAACAGAGGAGAGACCCAGTACTTC
CDR3: CASSLSNRGETQYF

size: .
D: .
J: TRBJ2-7
V: TRBV5-6
DNA: TGTGCCAGCAGCTTGCCGGGTGAGCAGTACTTC
CDR3: CASSLPGEQYF

size: .
D: .
J: TRBJ2-7
V: TRBV18
DNA: TGTGCCAGCTCAATGAATAAAAACTACGAGCAGTACTTC
CDR3: CASSMNKNYEQYF

size: .
D: .
J: TRBJ2-2
V: TRBV7-6
DNA: TGTGCCAGCAGCTACCAGAGTATCGGGGAGCTGTTTTTT
CDR3: CASSYQSIGELFF

size: .
D: TRBD2
J: TRBJ2-7
V: TRBV27
DNA: TGTGCCAGCAGTTTATCGACTAGCGGGAGGCCGGCCTACGAGCAGTACTTC
CDR3: CASSLSTSGRPAYEQYF

size: .
D: .
J: TRBJ2-5
V: TRBV30
DNA: TGTGCCTGGAGTAGAGACAGACAAGAGACCCAGTACTTC
CDR3: CAWSRDRQETQYF

size: .
D: .
J: TRBJ1-1
V: TRBV29-1
DNA: TGCAGCGCCGCGAGACAGAACACTGAAGCTTTCTTT
CDR3: CSAARQNTEAFF

size: .
D: TRBD1
J: TRBJ2-2
V: TRBV10-1
DNA: TGCGCCAGCAGTAAGGGACAGGGGCGGAACACCGGGGAGCTGTTTTTT
CDR3: CASSKGQGRNTGELFF

size: few
D: TRBD1
J: TRBJ2-7
V: TRBV14
DNA: TGTGCCAGCAGAGAGGGACAGGCATCCTACGAGCAGTACTTC
CDR3: CASREGQASYEQYF

size: few
D: .
J: TRBJ1-5
V: TRBV6-5
DNA: TGTGCCAGCAGCCCCGCAGGGGTCGGCAATCAGCCCCAGCATTTT
CDR3: CASSPAGVGNQPQHF